The 28 T cell receptor beta chains reported below all come from one sample, sequenced in a study of T cell responses to AZD1222 COVID-19 vaccine. Profiled with immunoSEQ multiplex PCR; TCRdb holds only in-frame clones, not every one. Of fewer than 70,000 clones in the sample, about four fifths are singletons; the top ten hold around an eighth. The sample in question was peripheral blood, obtained 28 days after the second AZD1222 dose. These receptors all stem from an adult who received the AZD1222 COVID-19 vaccine.

This clone has a single count. V is TRBV6-5 and J is TRBJ1-6; TRBD1 is a possible D gene (5 bases). Looked up from germline, CDR1 is MNHEY and CDR2 is SVGAGI. This CDR3 comprises 14 residues. Between the trimmed V and J ends, which lost 8 bases and 2 bases, there was a span of 10 bases. CDR3 nucleotides: TGTGCCAGCGGGGGTAAGGCCTATAATTCACCCCTCCACTTT. As protein: CASGGKAYNSPLHF.

The V and J genes are TRBV4-1 and TRBJ2-1; 10 nucleotides line up with TRBD2. The CDR3 has 16 amino acids. CDR1 and CDR2 from the germline V gene are MGHRA and YSYEKL. The V segment lost 3 bases and the J segment 6 bases; nucleotides outside the gene matches: 8. The CDR3 nucleotides read TGCGCCAGCAGCCAGTTCCTAGCGGGGGACTCCAATGAGCAGTTCTTC. This translates into CASSQFLAGDSNEQFF.

The chain is built from TRBV25-1 and TRBJ1-1, with D maybe TRBD1 (5 bases). V was clipped by 1 base and J by 1 base, with 13 bases between them. The CDR3 is made up of 16 amino acids. Germline V gene data show CDR1 as MGHDK and CDR2 as SYGVNS. CDR3 sequence: CASSELGGTGNTEAFF. The CDR3 DNA sequence: TGTGCCAGCAGTGAATTGGGAGGGACGGGGAACACTGAAGCTTTCTTT.

The genes are TRBV3-1 (or the pseudogene TRBV3-2) and TRBJ1-1; D is ambiguous. This CDR3 region has 14 residues. V was clipped by 5 bases and J by 1 base, with 11 bases between them. The germline V gene has CDR1 LGHDT and CDR2 YNNKEL (reference sequence). DNA for the CDR3: TGTGCCAGCAGCGAGCTATTCGCGAACACTGAAGCTTTCTTT. Translated: CASSELFANTEAFF.

The chain joins TRBV6-2 or TRBV6-3 to TRBJ2-3; D uncertain. With 2 bases removed from V and 1 base from J, the gap between germline ends came to 10 bases. Per the germline V gene, CDR1 is MNHEY and CDR2 is SVGEGT. The CDR3 runs 15 residues. For the CDR3, the DNA is TGTGCCAGCAGTTACCGCCCGGGTGGCACAGATACGCAGTATTTT. Protein sequence: CASSYRPGGTDTQYF.

This clone was observed a few times. V usage is TRBV6-5 and J usage is TRBJ2-2; 7 bases are a match to TRBD1. This CDR3 has 13 residues. Germline loops: CDR1 MNHEY, CDR2 SVGAGI. Losses at the gene ends were 6 bases for V and 7 bases for J; bases not matched to a gene: 5. The chain's CDR3 is CASSGQDHGELFF. The CDR3 DNA sequence: TGTGCCAGCAGCGGACAGGACCACGGGGAGCTGTTTTTT.

CDR3 sequence: CASSGVSISTDTQYF. CDR3 bases: TGCGCCAGCAGCGGGGTTTCAATCAGCACAGATACGCAGTATTTT. The gene calls are TRBV5-1 and TRBJ2-3; D is ambiguous. The CDR3 length is 15 residues. Per germline, CDR1 SGHRS and CDR2 YFSETQ. The germline V and J ends were trimmed by 4 bases and 0 bases, with 12 bases remaining between them. The whole variable domain, remainder taken from reference TRBV5-1 and TRBJ2-3, is KAGVTQTPRYLIKTRGQQVTLSCSPISGHRSVSWYQQTPGQGLQFLFEYFSETQRNKGNFPGRFSGRQFSNSRSEMNVSTLELGDSALYLCASSGVSISTDTQYFGPGTRLTVL.

The CDR3 bases are TGCACCAGCAGCCAAGATTTTCAACAGACAGATACGCAGTATTTT. Its protein is CTSSQDFQQTDTQYF. The chain links TRBV1 to TRBJ2-3; the DNA was not compared with TRBD1, the D call given in the table. TRBV1 is reported as a pseudogene. This CDR3 spans 15 amino acids.

This sequence joins TRBV4-2 and TRBJ1-2; 7 nucleotides align to TRBD1. Germline-derived CDR1 and CDR2 are LGHNA and YNFKEQ. This CDR3 has 15 amino acids. J gave up 0 bases and V 4 bases, and 5 bases lay outside the gene matches. Here the CDR3 DNA reads TGTGCCAGCAGCCCAGACAGGGCAGCTAACTATGGCTACACCTTC. This encodes CASSPDRAANYGYTF.

J is TRBJ2-2 and V is TRBV11-2; the D gene is possibly TRBD1 (6 bases). Trimming cost V 5 bases and J 0 bases, with 10 bases left between them. The CDR3 sequence is 15 residues long. Germline V lookup: CDR1 SGHAT, CDR2 FQNNGV. The CDR3 region has the DNA TGTGCCAGCAGCCCACAGGGCCCGAACACCGGGGAGCTGTTTTTT. It codes for CASSPQGPNTGELFF.

This sequence joins TRBV4-2 and TRBJ2-1, with TRBD2 matching 8 bases. The V gene end was trimmed by 0 bases and the J gene end by 4 bases; junction bases not matched to a gene: 5. There are 16 residues in the CDR3. CDR1 is LGHNA and CDR2 is YNFKEQ in the germline V gene. The CDR3 region has the DNA TGTGCCAGCAGCCAAGAGGGAGCGGGGGTTTACAATGAGCAGTTCTTC. Translating it yields CASSQEGAGVYNEQFF.

The rearrangement joins TRBV7-9 to TRBJ2-7; D gene uncertain. The V gene's germline CDR1 is SEHNR and CDR2 FQNEAQ (reference sequence). CDR3 length equals 11 residues. Trimming stripped 4 bases from V and 3 bases from J, with 4 bases between. CDR3 DNA: TGTGCCAGCAGCTCGAACTACGAGCAGTACTTC. It translates to CASSSNYEQYF.

The chain recombines TRBV6-4 with TRBJ2-6; the D is unclear. Trimming cost V 6 bases and J 3 bases, with 18 bases left between them. The CDR3 has 17 amino acids. Germline-derived CDR1 and CDR2 are MRHNA and SNTAGT. CDR3 bases: TGTGCCAGCAGCCCCGACGGGCTAGGTAGTGGGGCCAACGTCCTGACTTTC. It encodes CASSPDGLGSGANVLTF.

This rearrangement joins TRBV2 to TRBJ1-4; 10 nucleotides agree with TRBD1. The V and J ends lost 1 base and 8 bases, in that order; junction bases with no gene match: 7. In germline, CDR1 is SNHLY, CDR2 FYNNEI. This CDR3 comprises 16 residues. CDR3 bases: TGTGCCAGCAGTGAAGGGCCGGGACAGGGGCAAGAAAAACTGTTTTTT. It specifies CASSEGPGQGQEKLFF. The full variable domain, with the rest looked up from reference TRBV2 and TRBJ1-4, is EPEVTQTPSHQVTQMGQEVILRCVPISNHLYFYWYRQILGQKVEFLVSFYNNEISEKSEIFDDQFSVERPDGSNFTLKIRSTKLEDSAMYFCASSEGPGQGQEKLFFGSGTQLSVL.

J is TRBJ1-6 and V is TRBV7-2, with 7 positions matching TRBD1. The CDR3 is 16 amino acids. The germline gives CDR1 SGHTA, CDR2 FQGNSA. V was clipped by 5 bases and J by 3 bases; unmatched bases: 7. The CDR3 loop reads CASSPTDRLYNSPLHF. The CDR3 bases are TGTGCCAGCAGCCCGACGGACAGGCTCTATAATTCACCCCTCCACTTT.

This clone was counted once. V gene TRBV30 combines with J gene TRBJ1-6, with 11 nucleotides matching TRBD1. The germline gives CDR1 GTSNPN, CDR2 SVGIG (reference sequence). The CDR3 extends over 20 amino acids. The V and J ends lost 4 bases and 0 bases, in that order; junction bases with no gene match: 14. CDR3 loop: CAWTPNNRDRGTSYNSPLHF. In DNA form, the CDR3 reads TGTGCCTGGACCCCGAACAACCGGGACAGGGGGACCTCCTATAATTCACCCCTCCACTTT.

The CDR3 region is CAWTGSGYEQYF. The DNA of the CDR3 is TGTGCCTGGACAGGGTCGGGCTACGAGCAGTACTTC. This rearrangement joins TRBV30 to TRBJ2-7; weak D call: TRBD1 (5 bases). Between the trimmed V and J ends, which lost 4 bases and 3 bases, there was a span of 10 bases. The CDR3 covers 12 residues. CDR1 and CDR2 from the germline V gene are GTSNPN and SVGIG (reference sequence).

J is TRBJ2-5 and V is TRBV5-4; tentative D call: TRBD2 (5 bases). The germline V gene has CDR1 SGHNT and CDR2 YYREEE (reference sequence). CDR3 size: 13 residues. Trimming pared 1 base from V and 4 bases from J, leaving 8 bases between. The DNA of the CDR3 is TGTGCCAGCAGCTTGCTGGACTCAGAGACCCAGTACTTC. This gives the protein CASSLLDSETQYF.

CDR3 amino acids: CASSRGQGDYEQYF. For the CDR3, the DNA is TGTGCCAGCAGCCGCGGACAGGGAGACTACGAGCAGTACTTC. The genes are TRBV5-4 and TRBJ2-7; 8 bases are a match to TRBD1. The V gene end was trimmed by 4 bases and the J gene end by 3 bases; junction bases not matched to a gene: 6. Germline CDR1 SGHNT, CDR2 YYREEE (reference sequence). CDR3 length equals 14 residues.

The chain couples TRBV11-3 to TRBJ2-2, with D perhaps matching TRBD1 (5 bases). The V end was cut by 1 base, the J end by 4 bases, with 7 bases between. This CDR3 has 14 amino acids. CDR1 is SGHNT, CDR2 YENEEA, per germline. This CDR3 is CASSLGQFTGELFF. The CDR3 coding sequence is TGTGCCAGCAGCTTAGGACAGTTCACCGGGGAGCTGTTTTTT.

This sequence joins TRBV7-2 and TRBJ1-4, with 9 positions matching TRBD1. J was trimmed by 7 bases and V by 5 bases; bases with no gene match: 8. Germline V gives CDR1 SGHTA, CDR2 FQGNSA. The CDR3 contains 15 residues. The CDR3 DNA sequence: TGTGCCAGCAGCCTAAGACAGGGGGGTGGTGAAAAACTGTTTTTT. Its protein product is CASSLRQGGGEKLFF.

On this clone: Additional DNA sequences in this sample encode the identical CDR3. V usage is TRBV18 and J usage is TRBJ1-1; no definite D call. V lost 2 bases, J lost 0 bases, and 4 bases lay in between. The CDR3 sequence is 13 residues long. Germline loops: CDR1 KGHSH, CDR2 LQKENI. CDR3 residues: CASSPGMNTEAFF. The CDR3 DNA sequence: TGTGCCAGCTCACCAGGCATGAACACTGAAGCTTTCTTT. The variable domain in full, with the rest retrieved from reference TRBV18 and TRBJ1-1, is NAGVMQNPRHLVRRRGQEARLRCSPMKGHSHVYWYRQLPEEGLKFMVYLQKENIIDESGMPKERFSAEFPKEGPSILRIQQVVRGDSAAYFCASSPGMNTEAFFGQGTRLTVV.

The V call is TRBV3-1 (or the pseudogene TRBV3-2), the J call TRBJ1-4, with D unclear. The CDR3 contains 14 residues. V lost 5 bases and J lost 0, with 7 bases in between. CDR1 and CDR2 (germline): LGHDT, YNNKEL (reference sequence). The CDR3 DNA follows: TGTGCCAGCAGCTCGCGGGCAACTAATGAAAAACTGTTTTTT. This encodes CASSSRATNEKLFF.

Here the CDR3 DNA reads TGTGCCAGTAGTGCCGCGGGGCCCCAAGGGGGCTACACCTTC. This sequence encodes CASSAAGPQGGYTF. The chain combines TRBV19 with TRBJ1-2; tentatively, D is TRBD1 (5 bases). Trimming removed 5 bases from V and 8 bases from J, with 18 bases in between. Germline CDR1 reads LNHDA; CDR2 reads SQIVND (reference sequence). The CDR3 contains 14 residues.

V is TRBV5-1 and J is TRBJ2-7; D remains unclear. CDR1 is SGHRS, CDR2 YFSETQ, per germline. The CDR3 has 13 amino acids. Deletions cut 4 bases from V and 3 bases from J, with 11 bases between. CDR3 loop: CASSRNDNYEQYF. In DNA form, the CDR3 reads TGCGCCAGCAGCCGAAATGACAACTACGAGCAGTACTTC.

The chain links TRBV4-1 to TRBJ1-3; D not certain. The CDR3 consists of 14 residues. V shed 1 base and J shed 0 bases, with 4 bases lying between them. Per germline, CDR1 MGHRA and CDR2 YSYEKL. The CDR3 region has the DNA TGCGCCAGCAGCCAAGGGAGCTCTGGAAACACCATATATTTT. Translation gives CASSQGSSGNTIYF.

In this sample, this clone turned up a few times. V gene TRBV2 combines with J gene TRBJ2-4; the D gene could be TRBD1 or TRBD2 (7 bases each). Trimming shortened V by 6 bases and J by 6 bases, and 24 bases separated the two germline ends. There are 17 residues in the CDR3. Germline V gene data show CDR1 as SNHLY and CDR2 as FYNNEI. The chain's CDR3 is CASRPRGEGEGRNIQYF. As DNA, the CDR3 is TGTGCCAGCAGACCCAGGGGGGAGGGTGAGGGTAGAAACATTCAGTACTTC.

This clone appeared a single time. V usage is TRBV19 and J usage is TRBJ2-7, with 9 nucleotides matching TRBD1. After removal of 4 bases from V and 0 bases from J, the junction contained 10 bases not matched to a gene. In germline, CDR1 is LNHDA, CDR2 SQIVND (reference sequence). CDR3 size: 17 residues. Here the CDR3 reads CASSRRPGQGSSYEQYF. CDR3 coding DNA: TGTGCCAGTAGTAGAAGGCCGGGACAGGGAAGCTCCTACGAGCAGTACTTC.